This T cell receptor (beta chain) was captured in a study of OX40 agonist ivuxolimab in advanced cancers. Study context: The drug used for patients, ivuxolimab, was an agonistic anti-OX40 (CD134) antibody. Enrolled patients in dose escalation had cancers that were hepatocellular carcinoma, melanoma, renal cell or head and neck cancer. There were three patients with partial responses, one having hepatocellular carcinoma and two cutaneous melanoma.

Sequenced by immunoSEQ multiplex PCR; TCRdb stores in-frame clones only, minus some. The table includes tens of thousands of clones, around 89% detected once. Notes on the study in general: There was clonal expansion of CD4+ and CD8+ blood T cells by week 6 at 0.1 to 3.0 mg/kg.

The CDR3 is 15 residues long. Looked up from germline, CDR1 is SGHRS and CDR2 is YFSETQ. V was trimmed by 1 base and J by 5 bases, leaving 12 bases between them. With regard to this clone: Its antigen is currently unknown.

This specimen consisted of CD4+ or CD8+ T cells sorted from blood, obtained in a trial of the OX40 agonist ivuxolimab. The source of this sequence is an adult with an advanced solid tumor such as melanoma, head and neck, liver or kidney cancer. This sequence joins TRBV5-1 and TRBJ1-4; D is unclear. The CDR3 region is CASSLLGYGNEKLFF. CDR3 nucleotide sequence: TGCGCCAGCAGCTTGTTAGGGTATGGGAATGAAAAACTGTTTTTT.